What follows are 25 T cell receptor beta chains derived from one specimen sequenced in a study of TIL therapy for anti-PD-1-resistant metastatic lung cancer. Time point in this sample: pre-treatment sample, taken before nivolumab and TIL therapy. The libraries were made with immunoSEQ v3. This table comes from immunoSEQ multiplex PCR, and its TCRdb copy is limited to in-frame clones, with some not included. The sample lists just under 60,000 clones, 69% occurring once. The sample in question was blood, obtained at baseline. The receptors come from a person between 30 and 80 years old with non-small cell lung cancer.

The CDR3 region is CASSGGGEGETQYF. In DNA form, the CDR3 reads TGTGCCAGCAGCGGCGGCGGGGAGGGAGAGACCCAGTACTTC. The rearrangement links TRBV5-4 to TRBJ2-5; TRBD2 matches at 7 bases. Germline V gene data show CDR1 as SGHNT and CDR2 as YYREEE (reference sequence). V gave up 4 bases and J gave up 4 bases; unmatched junction bases: 7. The CDR3 loop spans 14 amino acids.

The V call is TRBV19, the J call TRBJ2-7, with D unresolved. Germline assignment: CDR1 LNHDA and CDR2 SQIVND (reference sequence). CDR3 length: 15 residues. Trimming removed 5 bases at V and 3 bases at J, with 17 bases between. In DNA form, the CDR3 reads TGTGCCAGTAGTCTCCGAAAGCAGGCAGACTACGAGCAGTACTTC. The encoded protein is CASSLRKQADYEQYF.

The V call is TRBV9, the J call TRBJ1-1; TRBD1 matches 8 bases. CDR3 length equals 14 residues. V lost 4 bases, J lost 7 bases, and 9 bases stayed unmatched. CDR1 and CDR2 (germline): SGDLS, YYNGEE. The CDR3 spells CASSPRDRPDEAFF. CDR3 DNA: TGTGCCAGCAGCCCACGGGACAGGCCCGATGAAGCTTTCTTT.

This clone was recorded once. The chain carries TRBV2 and TRBJ2-3; no firm D call. CDR1 is SNHLY and CDR2 is FYNNEI in the germline V gene. There are 14 residues in the CDR3. V was trimmed by 6 bases and J by 0 bases, leaving 10 bases between them. CDR3 region: CASRLWASTDTQYF. For the CDR3, the DNA is TGTGCCAGCAGGCTGTGGGCTAGCACAGATACGCAGTATTTT.

This chain joins TRBV6-5 and TRBJ2-1; D might be TRBD1 or TRBD2, each matching 5 bases. The V gene's germline CDR1 is MNHEY and CDR2 SVGAGI. The CDR3 consists of 14 residues. V was clipped by 8 bases and J by 7 bases, with 18 bases between them. CDR3 sequence (DNA): TGTGCCAGCTCGAGGGGTAGCGCCGTAAATGAGCAGTTCTTC. It yields the protein CASSRGSAVNEQFF.

CDR3 nucleotide sequence: TGTGCCAGCAGTAGGATATCAACGAACACTGAAGCTTTCTTT. This sequence encodes CASSRISTNTEAFF. This chain connects TRBV6-5 to TRBJ1-1; D uncertain. CDR1 MNHEY and CDR2 SVGAGI come from the germline V gene. This CDR3 contains 14 residues. V gave up 5 bases and J gave up 1 base, with 11 bases separating them.

V is TRBV30 and J is TRBJ1-2; TRBD1 agrees at 10 bases. J lost 4 bases, V lost 1 base, and 6 bases had no gene match. The CDR3 loop spans 15 amino acids. In germline, CDR1 is GTSNPN, CDR2 SVGIG (reference sequence). Here the CDR3 reads CAWSAGQGVVYGYTF. The CDR3 nucleotides read TGTGCCTGGAGTGCCGGACAGGGGGTGGTCTATGGCTACACCTTC.

In this sample, this clone turned up once. V gene TRBV5-1 combines with J gene TRBJ2-6, with no clear D. Trimming left V 8 bases short and J 2 bases short, with 8 bases between. This CDR3 contains 13 residues. The germline CDR1 and CDR2 sequences are SGHRS and YFSETQ. CDR3 nucleotide sequence: TGCGCCAGTCAGCAGCCTGGGGCCAACGTCCTGACTTTC. Its protein is CASQQPGANVLTF. The full variable domain, its missing parts supplied by reference TRBV5-1 and TRBJ2-6, is KAGVTQTPRYLIKTRGQQVTLSCSPISGHRSVSWYQQTPGQGLQFLFEYFSETQRNKGNFPGRFSGRQFSNSRSEMNVSTLELGDSALYLCASQQPGANVLTFGAGSRLTVL.

This clone was detected only once. J is TRBJ2-2 and V is TRBV11-2; the match to TRBD2 covers 11 bases. V trimming: 1 base; J trimming: 2 bases; junction bases outside the gene matches: 6. Germline loops: CDR1 SGHAT, CDR2 FQNNGV. This CDR3 region has 18 residues. The CDR3 region has the DNA TGTGCCAGCAGCTTAGGGCGGACTAGCGGGCTTAACACCGGGGAGCTGTTTTTT. Translating it yields CASSLGRTSGLNTGELFF.

The chain carries TRBV5-1 and TRBJ2-4; 11 bases are a match to TRBD1. V was clipped by 0 bases and J by 7 bases; unmatched bases: 0. CDR1 is SGHRS and CDR2 is YFSETQ in the germline V gene. The CDR3 has 14 residues. CDR3 in amino acids: CASSLGTGGNIQYF. Written as DNA, the CDR3 is TGCGCCAGCAGCTTGGGGACAGGGGGCAACATTCAGTACTTC. Based on the CDR3 plus reference TRBV5-1 and TRBJ2-4, the full variable domain is KAGVTQTPRYLIKTRGQQVTLSCSPISGHRSVSWYQQTPGQGLQFLFEYFSETQRNKGNFPGRFSGRQFSNSRSEMNVSTLELGDSALYLCASSLGTGGNIQYFGAGTRLSVL.

The CDR3 coding sequence is TGCGCCAGCAGCGATCAGGGGGGTGAAAAACTGTTTTTT. Translation gives CASSDQGGEKLFF. The genes are TRBV5-1 and TRBJ1-4; the match to TRBD1 covers 7 bases. With V trimmed by 4 bases and J by 7 bases, 4 bases remained unmatched. Looked up from germline, CDR1 is SGHRS and CDR2 is YFSETQ. The CDR3 covers 13 residues.

This sequence joins TRBV10-1 and TRBJ2-2; 13 nucleotides line up with TRBD2. Germline values: CDR1 WNHNN, CDR2 SYGVQD (reference sequence). V trimming: 8 bases; J trimming: 2 bases; junction bases outside the gene matches: 5. The CDR3 runs to 16 residues. This CDR3 reads CASGGTSGDNTGELFF. CDR3 nucleotides: TGCGCCAGCGGGGGGACTAGCGGGGATAACACCGGGGAGCTGTTTTTT.

V is TRBV27 and J is TRBJ2-2; D is unclear. Trimming took 0 bases from V and 4 from J, leaving 6 bases between them. The CDR3 covers 14 residues. CDR1 MNHEY and CDR2 SMNVEV come from the germline V gene (reference sequence). The CDR3, as DNA: TGTGCCAGCAGTTTATCGTGGGCCACCGGGGAGCTGTTTTTT. Amino acid sequence: CASSLSWATGELFF.

This clone has a handful of counts. The chain has TRBV5-1 and TRBJ2-7; possibly TRBD2 for D (5 bases). CDR1 SGHRS and CDR2 YFSETQ come from the germline V gene. Between the trimmed V and J ends, which lost 0 bases and 3 bases, there was a span of 7 bases. This CDR3 is built from 13 residues. DNA for the CDR3: TGCGCCAGCAGCTTGGGGGGAGTCTACGAGCAGTACTTC. It translates to CASSLGGVYEQYF.

V is TRBV7-9 and J is TRBJ2-1; possibly TRBD2 for D (5 bases). This CDR3 has 15 amino acids. CDR1 SEHNR and CDR2 FQNEAQ come from the germline V gene (reference sequence). Trimming removed 3 bases from V and 2 bases from J, with 11 bases in between. The CDR3 coding sequence is TGTGCCAGCAGCTTGCTAGCCGCTACCTACAATGAGCAGTTCTTC. This sequence encodes CASSLLAATYNEQFF.

This clone was counted only a few times. The chain has TRBV7-9 and TRBJ2-2; 11 bases agree with TRBD2. CDR3 length: 16 amino acids. In germline, CDR1 is SEHNR, CDR2 FQNEAQ (reference sequence). J lost 3 bases, V lost 4 bases, and 4 bases had no gene match. The CDR3 DNA reads as TGTGCCAGCAGCTCACTAGCGGGAGTTGACACCGGGGAGCTGTTTTTT. Its protein is CASSSLAGVDTGELFF.

The CDR3 bases are TGTGCCAGCAGCCTCGGACTAGCGGGGTTCACAGATACGCAGTATTTT. Its translation is CASSLGLAGFTDTQYF. J is TRBJ2-3 and V is TRBV7-9; 12 bases align to TRBD2. The CDR3 sequence is 16 residues long. Germline V gene lookup returns CDR1 SEHNR and CDR2 FQNEAQ (reference sequence). J was trimmed by 2 bases and V by 5 bases; bases with no gene match: 5.

There are a few counts of this clone. The chain joins TRBV7-9 to TRBJ1-2; D is undetermined. The CDR3 loop spans 15 amino acids. The V end was cut by 3 bases, the J end by 4 bases, with 15 bases between. The germline CDR1 and CDR2 sequences are SEHNR and FQNEAQ (reference sequence). As DNA, the CDR3 is TGTGCCAGCAGCTTGACGGGAGTTGGCCGCTATGGCTACACCTTC. Protein: CASSLTGVGRYGYTF. Complete variable domain (other parts from reference TRBV7-9 and TRBJ1-2): DTGVSQNPRHKITKRGQNVTFRCDPISEHNRLYWYRQTLGQGPEFLTYFQNEAQLEKSRLLSDRFSAERPKGSFSTLEIQRTEQGDSAMYLCASSLTGVGRYGYTFGSGTRLTVV.

The V and J genes are TRBV6-1 and TRBJ2-1; D remains ambiguous. Trimming cost V 7 bases and J 2 bases, with 12 bases left between them. This CDR3 region has 14 residues. The V gene's germline CDR1 is MNHNS and CDR2 SASEGT. CDR3 coding DNA: TGTGCCAGCAAGGTAGGCACCACCTACAATGAGCAGTTCTTC. It codes for CASKVGTTYNEQFF.

This chain connects TRBV7-9 to TRBJ2-5, with 8 bases that match TRBD1. The trim removed 2 bases at V and 5 bases at J, leaving 4 bases unmatched. The CDR3 has 14 amino acids. Germline CDR1 reads SEHNR; CDR2 reads FQNEAQ (reference sequence). The CDR3: CASSLSGGEETQYF. CDR3 DNA: TGTGCCAGCAGCTTATCAGGGGGCGAGGAGACCCAGTACTTC.

The V and J genes are TRBV9 and TRBJ1-3, with D maybe TRBD1 (6 bases). Between the trimmed V and J ends, which lost 4 bases and 0 bases, there was a span of 17 bases. The length of the CDR3 is 17 residues. CDR1 is SGDLS, CDR2 YYNGEE, per germline. The CDR3 here is CASSPPNRDSSGNTIYF. CDR3 nucleotides: TGTGCCAGCAGCCCTCCGAACAGGGATAGCTCTGGAAACACCATATATTTT.

This clone was seen more than once but under ten times. The V gene is TRBV19, the J gene TRBJ1-1; no definite D call. The CDR3 extends over 15 amino acids. Germline assignment: CDR1 LNHDA and CDR2 SQIVND (reference sequence). V lost 3 bases and J 0 bases, leaving 11 bases between the germline ends. The DNA of the CDR3 is TGTGCCAGTAGTATCAACCGTGACATGAACACTGAAGCTTTCTTT. It encodes CASSINRDMNTEAFF. Supplemented by reference TRBV19 and TRBJ1-1, the full variable domain reads DGGITQSPKYLFRKEGQNVTLSCEQNLNHDAMYWYRQDPGQGLRLIYYSQIVNDFQKGDIAEGYSVSREKKESFPLTVTSAQKNPTAFYLCASSINRDMNTEAFFGQGTRLTVV.

This clone was seen a few times. The chain combines TRBV6-5 with TRBJ1-1, with 7 bases matching TRBD1. Germline values: CDR1 MNHEY, CDR2 SVGAGI. After removal of 2 bases from V and 11 bases from J, the junction contained 8 bases not matched to a gene. The CDR3 sequence is 13 residues long. CDR3: CASSYETGQRAFF. CDR3 in DNA: TGTGCCAGCAGTTACGAGACGGGACAGCGCGCTTTCTTT.

This clone has more than one count but fewer than ten. J is TRBJ1-5 and V is TRBV5-6; tentative D call: TRBD1 (5 bases). The CDR3 covers 15 residues. V was pared by 0 bases and J by 6 bases, with 13 bases between. CDR1 and CDR2 from the germline V gene are SGHDT and YYEEEE. CDR3 in amino acids: CASSLAGAGSQPQHF. The CDR3, as DNA: TGTGCCAGCAGCTTGGCCGGGGCAGGGAGTCAGCCCCAGCATTTT.

The genes are TRBV6-1 and TRBJ1-1; D gene ambiguous. Looked up from germline, CDR1 is MNHNS and CDR2 is SASEGT. This CDR3 comprises 12 residues. V was clipped by 11 bases and J by 5 bases, with 15 bases between them. The CDR3 DNA sequence: TGTGCCGACCACCAGGAAGGTACTGAAGCTTTCTTT. Residues: CADHQEGTEAFF.